These 12 T cell receptor beta chains were sequenced from one sample in a study of blood T cell repertoires in COVID-19. Clones were read by immunoSEQ multiplex PCR, and TCRdb kept only the in-frame ones, dropping some. Seen here are about 300,000 clones, roughly 90% observed once, and the top ten hold about 1.7%. The source material was PBMCs or T cells enriched from blood (not recorded which). These receptors all stem from a woman between 35 and 50 years old who had recovered from COVID-19.

The V call is TRBV14, the J call TRBJ1-2; D is unclear. Trimming removed 1 base from V and 4 bases from J, with 13 bases in between. Per the germline V gene, CDR1 is SGHDN and CDR2 is FVKESK. The length of the CDR3 is 15 residues. The CDR3 DNA reads TGTGCCAGCAGCCAAGGATCGGCGGGCCCCTATGGCTACACCTTC. This gives the protein CASSQGSAGPYGYTF.

The chain carries TRBV5-4 and TRBJ2-2; D perhaps matches TRBD1 (6 bases). CDR1 and CDR2 from the germline V gene are SGHNT and YYREEE (reference sequence). Trimming removed 2 bases from V and 5 bases from J, with 10 bases in between. The CDR3 length is 14 residues. CDR3 coding DNA: TGTGCCAGCAGCTTAGCCAGGGGTACCGGGGAGCTGTTTTTT. Amino acid sequence: CASSLARGTGELFF.

The count of this clone is one. The chain employs TRBV7-3 and TRBJ1-1; D uncertain. The CDR3 spans 13 residues. Trimming shortened V by 2 bases and J by 1 base, and 5 bases separated the two germline ends. CDR1 SGHTA and CDR2 FQGTGA come from the germline V gene. CDR3 region: CASSLVRNTEAFF. CDR3 DNA sequence: TGTGCCAGCAGCTTAGTTCGGAACACTGAAGCTTTCTTT.

This sequence joins TRBV2 and TRBJ1-5, with TRBD1 matching over 9 bases. V gave up 8 bases and J gave up 9 bases; unmatched junction bases: 11. The CDR3 runs to 14 residues. Looked up from germline, CDR1 is SNHLY and CDR2 is FYNNEI. CDR3: CASSLTGGRAPQHF. DNA of the CDR3: TGTGCCAGCTCTCTGACAGGGGGGAGGGCGCCCCAGCATTTT.

This clone has a single count. The rearrangement links TRBV6-1 to TRBJ1-3, with a tentative D call TRBD1 (5 bases). V was pared by 1 base and J by 0 bases, with 16 bases between. The germline CDR1 and CDR2 sequences are MNHNS and SASEGT. The CDR3 loop spans 18 amino acids. The CDR3 DNA reads TGTGCCAGCAGTGAAGAACCGGGACTCCGAAGCTCTGGAAACACCATATATTTT. As protein: CASSEEPGLRSSGNTIYF.

The sample holds a few counts of this clone. The chain is built from TRBV5-1 and TRBJ2-5; D may be TRBD1 (6 bases). V dropped 4 bases and J dropped 0 bases, with 7 bases sitting between them. Germline CDR1 is SGHRS and CDR2 is YFSETQ. This CDR3 comprises 13 residues. CDR3 sequence reads: CASSRDNQETQYF. The CDR3 nucleotides are TGCGCCAGCAGCCGGGACAACCAAGAGACCCAGTACTTC.

The V call is TRBV27, the J call TRBJ2-7, with a tentative D call TRBD1 (6 bases). The CDR3 is made up of 14 amino acids. The V and J ends lost 6 bases and 1 base respectively, with 13 bases between them. Germline V gives CDR1 MNHEY, CDR2 SMNVEV (reference sequence). CDR3 DNA sequence: TGTGCCAGCAGGTGGACAGTTTCGTCCTACGAGCAGTACTTC. Its translation: CASRWTVSSYEQYF.

The V call is TRBV20-1, the J call TRBJ1-4; TRBD1 matches at 9 bases. The trim removed 3 bases at V and 7 bases at J, leaving 9 bases unmatched. Germline V CDR1 and CDR2: DFQATT, SNEGSKA (reference sequence). The CDR3 runs 15 residues. This CDR3 reads CSASRGRTGAEKLFF. The CDR3 DNA sequence: TGCAGTGCTAGTAGGGGGAGGACAGGGGCTGAAAAACTGTTTTTT.

CDR3 sequence reads: CASSLGPGQGDSEAFF. Here the CDR3 DNA reads TGTGCCAGCAGCCTGGGGCCGGGACAGGGGGACTCTGAAGCTTTCTTT. The gene calls are TRBV4-2 and TRBJ1-1; 11 bases line up with TRBD1. The CDR3 consists of 16 residues. The V gene's germline CDR1 is LGHNA and CDR2 YNFKEQ. Unmatched junction bases numbered 10, after V lost 4 bases and J lost 6 bases.

This clone was seen a handful of times. The rearrangement joins TRBV15 to TRBJ1-1; weak D call: TRBD1 (6 bases). Germline-derived CDR1 and CDR2 are LNHNV and YYDKDF (reference sequence). The CDR3 runs 16 residues. The germline V and J ends were trimmed by 4 bases and 3 bases, with 18 bases remaining between them. The CDR3 nucleotides read TGTGCCACCAGCATAGACTCGGGCAGGGGTGACACTGAAGCTTTCTTT. Amino acid sequence: CATSIDSGRGDTEAFF. Filled out from reference TRBV15 and TRBJ1-1, the complete variable domain reads DAMVIQNPRYQVTQFGKPVTLSCSQTLNHNVMYWYQQKSSQAPKLLFHYYDKDFNNEADTPDNFQSRRPNTSFCFLDIRSPGLGDTAMYLCATSIDSGRGDTEAFFGQGTRLTVV.

The chain links TRBV5-1 to TRBJ1-2; 7 positions agree with TRBD1. The germline gives CDR1 SGHRS, CDR2 YFSETQ. The ends lost 4 bases at V and 6 bases at J; junction bases unmatched: 9. The CDR3 length is 14 residues. For the CDR3, the DNA is TGCGCCAGCAGCGGGGACAGCCGATCGGATGGCTACACCTTC. This gives the protein CASSGDSRSDGYTF. The variable domain in full, with the rest retrieved from reference TRBV5-1 and TRBJ1-2, is KAGVTQTPRYLIKTRGQQVTLSCSPISGHRSVSWYQQTPGQGLQFLFEYFSETQRNKGNFPGRFSGRQFSNSRSEMNVSTLELGDSALYLCASSGDSRSDGYTFGSGTRLTVV.

The chain carries TRBV18 and TRBJ2-7; TRBD1 matches at 9 bases. CDR1 and CDR2 from the germline V gene are KGHSH and LQKENI. The CDR3 loop spans 15 amino acids. V shed 2 bases, J shed 2 bases, and the junction held 4 bases outside the gene matches. CDR3 nucleotides: TGTGCCAGCTCACCAGGGACAGGGTTCCCCTACGAGCAGTACTTC. Protein product: CASSPGTGFPYEQYF.